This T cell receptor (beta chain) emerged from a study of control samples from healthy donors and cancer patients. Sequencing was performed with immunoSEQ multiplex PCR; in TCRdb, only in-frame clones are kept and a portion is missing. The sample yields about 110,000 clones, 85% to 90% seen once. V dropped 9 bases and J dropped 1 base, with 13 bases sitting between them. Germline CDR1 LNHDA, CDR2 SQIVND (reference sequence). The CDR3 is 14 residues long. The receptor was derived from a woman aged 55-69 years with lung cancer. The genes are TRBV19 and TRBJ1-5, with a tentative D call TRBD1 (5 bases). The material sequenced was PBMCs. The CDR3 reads CASRGGESNQPQHF. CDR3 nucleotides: TGTGCCAGCCGTGGGGGGGAAAGCAATCAGCCCCAGCATTTT.